The clone carrying this TCR beta chain was recorded many times. Germline V CDR1 and CDR2: SEHNR, FQNEAQ (reference sequence). After removal of 2 bases from V and 2 bases from J, the junction contained 14 bases not matched to a gene. This CDR3 is 18 amino acids long. Profiled with immunoSEQ multiplex PCR; TCRdb holds only in-frame clones, not every one. There are 950,000 to 1,200,000 clones in the sample; around 77% occur only once, and approximately 0.9% lies in the top ten. The entry originates in a study of shared clonotypes between healthy human individuals. This clonotype originated in a man aged 18 to 29 in good health. Some clones in this sample may be carry-over from other donors' samples. The sequencing input was memory CD4+ T cells from PBMCs. Specified subset: CD45RA-negative fraction. J is TRBJ2-5 and V is TRBV7-9; 7 bases match TRBD1. The CDR3 here is CASSLSPTGSTRQETQYF. The DNA for the CDR3 is TGTGCCAGCAGCTTATCACCGACAGGGAGCACTCGGCAAGAGACCCAGTACTTC.